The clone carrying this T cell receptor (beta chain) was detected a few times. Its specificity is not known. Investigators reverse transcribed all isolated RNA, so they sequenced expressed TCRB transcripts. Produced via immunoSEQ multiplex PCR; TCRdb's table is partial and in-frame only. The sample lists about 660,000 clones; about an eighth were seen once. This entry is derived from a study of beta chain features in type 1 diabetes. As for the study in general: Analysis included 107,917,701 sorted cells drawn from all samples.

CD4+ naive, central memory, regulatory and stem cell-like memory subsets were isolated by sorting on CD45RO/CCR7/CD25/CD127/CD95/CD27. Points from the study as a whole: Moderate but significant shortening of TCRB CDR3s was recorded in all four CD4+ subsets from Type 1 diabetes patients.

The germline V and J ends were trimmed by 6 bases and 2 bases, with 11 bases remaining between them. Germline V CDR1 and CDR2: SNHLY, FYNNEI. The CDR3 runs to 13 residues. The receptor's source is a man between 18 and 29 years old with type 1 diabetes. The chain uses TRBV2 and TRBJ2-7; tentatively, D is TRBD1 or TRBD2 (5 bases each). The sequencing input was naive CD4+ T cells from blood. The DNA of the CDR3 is TGTGCCAGCAGGGGGGACGGAGCCTACGAGCAGTACTTC. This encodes CASRGDGAYEQYF.